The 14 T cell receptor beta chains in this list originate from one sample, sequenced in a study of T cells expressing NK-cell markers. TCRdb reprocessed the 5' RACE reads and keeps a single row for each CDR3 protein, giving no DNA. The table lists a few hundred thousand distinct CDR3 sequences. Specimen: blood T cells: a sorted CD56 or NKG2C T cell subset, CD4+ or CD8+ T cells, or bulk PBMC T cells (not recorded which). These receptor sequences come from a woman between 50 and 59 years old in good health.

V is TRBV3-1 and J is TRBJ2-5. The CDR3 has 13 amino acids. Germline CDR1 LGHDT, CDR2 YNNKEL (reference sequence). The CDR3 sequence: CASSQNLAETQYF.

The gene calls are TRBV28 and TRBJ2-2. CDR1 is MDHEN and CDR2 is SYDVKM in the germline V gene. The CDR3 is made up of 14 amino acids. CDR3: CASRLKLNTGELFF.

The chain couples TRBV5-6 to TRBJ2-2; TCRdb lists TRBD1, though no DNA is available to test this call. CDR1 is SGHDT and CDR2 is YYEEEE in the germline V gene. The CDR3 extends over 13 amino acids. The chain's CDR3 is CASTVRAAGELFF. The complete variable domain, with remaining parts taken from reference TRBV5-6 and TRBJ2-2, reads DAGVTQSPTHLIKTRGQQVTLRCSPKSGHDTVSWYQQALGQGPQFIFQYYEEEERQRGNFPDRFSGHQFPNYSSELNVNALLLGDSALYLCASTVRAAGELFFGEGSRLTVL.

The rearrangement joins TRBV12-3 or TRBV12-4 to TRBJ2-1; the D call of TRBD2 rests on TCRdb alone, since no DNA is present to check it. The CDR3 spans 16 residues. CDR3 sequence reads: CASRPPLAGPINEQFF.

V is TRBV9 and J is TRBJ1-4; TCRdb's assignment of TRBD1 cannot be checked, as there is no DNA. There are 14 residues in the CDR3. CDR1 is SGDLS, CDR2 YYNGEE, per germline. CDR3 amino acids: CARTRGEAREKLFF.

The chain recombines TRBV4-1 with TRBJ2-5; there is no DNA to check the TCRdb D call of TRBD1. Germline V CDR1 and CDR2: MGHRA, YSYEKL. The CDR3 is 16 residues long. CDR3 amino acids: CASSQRGGVKGETQYF.

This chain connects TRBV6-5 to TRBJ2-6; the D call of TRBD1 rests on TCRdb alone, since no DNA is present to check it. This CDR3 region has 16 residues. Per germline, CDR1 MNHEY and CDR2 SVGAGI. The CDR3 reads CASSSQTGFGANVLTF.

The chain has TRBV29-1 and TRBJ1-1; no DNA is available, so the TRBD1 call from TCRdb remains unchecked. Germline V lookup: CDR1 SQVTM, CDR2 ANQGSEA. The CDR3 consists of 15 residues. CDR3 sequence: CSVDTGGGMNTEAFF. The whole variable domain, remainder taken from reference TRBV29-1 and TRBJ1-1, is SAVISQKPSRDICQRGTSLTIQCQVDSQVTMMFWYRQQPGQSLTLIATANQGSEATYESGFVIDKFPISRPNLTFSTLTVSNMSPEDSSIYLCSVDTGGGMNTEAFFGQGTRLTVV.

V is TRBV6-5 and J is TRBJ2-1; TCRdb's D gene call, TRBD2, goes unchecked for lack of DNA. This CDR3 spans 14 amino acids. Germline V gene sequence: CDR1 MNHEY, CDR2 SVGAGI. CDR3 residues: CASSYSTRNNEQFF.

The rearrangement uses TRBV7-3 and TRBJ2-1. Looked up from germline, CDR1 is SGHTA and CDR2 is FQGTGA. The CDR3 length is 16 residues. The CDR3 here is CASSTNSGSSYNEQFF.

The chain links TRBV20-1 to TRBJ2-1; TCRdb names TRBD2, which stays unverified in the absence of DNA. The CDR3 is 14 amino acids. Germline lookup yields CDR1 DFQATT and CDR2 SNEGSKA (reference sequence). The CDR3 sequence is CSANSGTSYNEQFF.

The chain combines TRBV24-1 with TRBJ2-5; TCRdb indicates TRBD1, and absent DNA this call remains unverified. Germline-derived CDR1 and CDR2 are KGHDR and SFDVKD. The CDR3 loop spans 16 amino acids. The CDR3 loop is CATSEGGQGRSETQYF.

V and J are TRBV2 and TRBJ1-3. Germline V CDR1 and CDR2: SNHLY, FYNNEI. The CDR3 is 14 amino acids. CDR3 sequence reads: CASSELAAGNTIYF.

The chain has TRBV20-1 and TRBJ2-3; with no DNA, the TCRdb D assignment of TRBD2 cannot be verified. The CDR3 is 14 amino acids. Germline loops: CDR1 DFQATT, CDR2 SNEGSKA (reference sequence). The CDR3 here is CSATESGETDTQYF.